This T cell receptor beta chain was recorded in a study of T cell responses to AZD1222 COVID-19 vaccine. As for the study in general: The study pooled second doses at about 4 or about 12 weeks.

Generated by immunoSEQ multiplex PCR, the TCRdb table keeps only in-frame clones and is missing some. The sample contains roughly 120,000 clones, around nine tenths of which appear only once. Study-wide findings and caveats: Clonal diversity was possibly underestimated, and the donors were mostly white British, with more females.

Concerning this clone: What it binds is unknown.

Trimming removed 6 bases from V and 0 bases from J, with 12 bases in between. Germline-derived CDR1 and CDR2 are SEHNR and FQNEAQ (reference sequence). The CDR3 covers 16 residues. Sequencing used peripheral blood, obtained on day 0 of AZD1222 vaccination. The V and J genes are TRBV7-9 and TRBJ1-6, with D perhaps TRBD1 (6 bases). The receptor's source is an adult in good health. This CDR3 reads CASRRTGSSYNSPLHF. The DNA for the CDR3 is TGTGCCAGCAGAAGAACAGGGAGCTCCTATAATTCACCCCTCCACTTT.